This is a list of T cell receptor beta chains from one sample in a study of graft-versus-host responses after intestinal transplantation. Only in-frame clones appear in the TCRdb table, and some are missing; sequencing was by immunoSEQ multiplex PCR. The profile covers approximately 110,000 clones, with 85% to 95% appearing a single time and 0.2% to 0.25% taken by the ten largest. These receptors have no identified antigens. The sample in question was unstimulated CD4+ T cells sorted from spleen or lymph node cells, obtained before transplant. The receptors originated from a human donor who was the organ donor for an intestinal transplant. Each CDR3 is given with its conserved first and last residue. A D gene is named only where the DNA matches it firmly. Size values are once, few and many counts, or a class for expanded clones, and some rows have none.

TRBV7-6	NA	TRBJ2-3	NA	CASSLLAGTDTQYF	TGTGCCAGCAGCCTACTCGCGGGCACAGATACGCAGTATTTT
TRBV5-4	TRBD2	TRBJ2-2	NA	CASSRTSGTTGELFF	TGTGCCAGCAGCCGGACTAGCGGGACCACCGGGGAGCTGTTTTTT
TRBV19	NA	TRBJ1-5	NA	CASSIAGSLNQPQHF	TGTGCCAGTAGTATCGCAGGGAGCCTCAATCAGCCCCAGCATTTT
TRBV19	TRBD2	TRBJ2-5	NA	CASSLTSGRLEETQYF	TGTGCCAGTAGTCTGACTAGCGGGAGACTAGAGGAGACCCAGTACTTC
TRBV4-2	TRBD2	TRBJ2-6	once	CASSLQRDSGANVLTF	TGTGCCAGCAGCCTTCAGCGGGACTCTGGGGCCAACGTCCTGACTTTC
TRBV19	TRBD2	TRBJ2-3	NA	CASSSGRATDTQYF	TGTGCCAGTAGTAGCGGGAGGGCCACAGATACGCAGTATTTT
TRBV5-5	NA	TRBJ2-7	NA	CASSLESGASYEQYF	TGTGCCAGCAGCTTGGAATCCGGGGCCTCCTACGAGCAGTACTTC
TRBV28	NA	TRBJ1-1	NA	CASSDYANTEAFF	TGTGCCAGCAGTGACTACGCGAACACTGAAGCTTTCTTT
TRBV7-2	NA	TRBJ2-3	NA	CASSWGSTADTQYF	TGTGCCAGCAGCTGGGGATCAACGGCCGATACGCAGTATTTT
TRBV27	TRBD1	TRBJ2-2	NA	CASTGDRELSGELFF	TGTGCCAGCACCGGGGACAGGGAGTTGTCCGGGGAGCTGTTTTTT
TRBV6-1	NA	TRBJ1-5	NA	CASRFTNQPQHF	TGTGCCAGCAGATTTACCAATCAGCCCCAGCATTTT
TRBV30	NA	TRBJ2-5	NA	CAWSVEKGRETQYF	TGTGCCTGGAGTGTAGAAAAGGGCCGGGAGACCCAGTACTTC
TRBV6-7	TRBD1	TRBJ2-5	once	CASRPGTGGRETQYF	TGTGCCAGCAGGCCCGGGACAGGGGGGAGGGAGACCCAGTACTTC
TRBV19	NA	TRBJ1-3	NA	CASSKIRLASGNTIYF	TGTGCCAGTAGTAAAATCAGACTGGCCTCTGGAAACACCATATATTTT
TRBV9	NA	TRBJ1-3	NA	CASSAEATGSGNTIYF	TGTGCCAGCAGCGCAGAAGCGACAGGTTCTGGAAACACCATATATTTT
TRBV27	NA	TRBJ1-4	NA	CASSLYGPLNEKLFF	TGTGCCAGCAGTTTATACGGACCGCTTAATGAAAAACTGTTTTTT
TRBV6-6	NA	TRBJ2-7	NA	CASSFSPGSEQYF	TGTGCCAGCAGTTTTTCCCCGGGTTCCGAGCAGTACTTC
TRBV6-5	NA	TRBJ1-5	NA	CASSYPGPAQHF	TGTGCCAGCAGTTACCCGGGACCGGCCCAGCATTTT
TRBV19	TRBD1	TRBJ2-7	NA	CASSTEARGNYEQYF	TGTGCCAGTAGTACCGAGGCCAGGGGGAACTACGAGCAGTACTTC
TRBV15	TRBD1	TRBJ2-6	NA	CATSPQGAGANVLTF	TGTGCCACCAGCCCACAGGGGGCCGGGGCCAACGTCCTGACTTTC
TRBV19	TRBD1	TRBJ1-5	NA	CASSIVQGSNQPQHF	TGTGCCAGTAGTATCGTACAGGGGAGCAATCAGCCCCAGCATTTT
TRBV6-5	NA	TRBJ1-2	NA	CASTGVYGYTF	TGTGCCAGCACCGGGGTTTATGGCTACACCTTC
TRBV12-5	NA	TRBJ1-5	NA	CASSGGNQPQHF	TGTGCTAGTTCTGGGGGCAATCAGCCCCAGCATTTT
TRBV4-2	TRBD2	TRBJ2-7	NA	CASSQDSSGSYEQYF	TGTGCCAGCAGCCAAGATTCTAGCGGGAGCTACGAGCAGTACTTC
TRBV4-1	TRBD2	TRBJ2-7	NA	CASSLLGTTLFNEQYF	TGCGCCAGCAGCCTGCTTGGGACTACACTCTTCAACGAGCAGTACTTC
TRBV2	TRBD1	TRBJ2-7	NA	CASSVGQVYYEQYF	TGTGCCAGCAGTGTTGGACAGGTATACTACGAGCAGTACTTC
TRBV30	TRBD2	TRBJ2-2	NA	CAWTRAGGTGELFF	TGTGCCTGGACCCGTGCGGGGGGCACCGGGGAGCTGTTTTTT
TRBV5-1	NA	TRBJ1-2	NA	CASSLEGVYGYTF	TGCGCCAGCAGCTTGGAGGGGGTCTATGGCTACACCTTC
TRBV11-2	TRBD2	TRBJ2-7	NA	CASSFPGRGGEQYF	TGTGCCAGCAGCTTCCCCGGGAGGGGCGGCGAGCAGTACTTC
TRBV11-2	TRBD1	TRBJ1-4	NA	CASSSTKTGAGDEKLFF	TGTGCCAGCAGCTCGACAAAAACAGGGGCCGGGGATGAAAAACTGTTTTTT
TRBV5-1	NA	TRBJ2-7	NA	CASSLEPRLGRGGYEQYF	TGCGCCAGCAGCTTGGAACCGCGACTAGGGAGGGGGGGCTACGAGCAGTACTTC
TRBV5-1	TRBD2	TRBJ2-7	NA	CASRVAGNYEQYF	TGCGCCAGCAGAGTAGCGGGCAACTACGAGCAGTACTTC
TRBV18	NA	TRBJ1-4	NA	CASSPPGISSNEKLFF	TGTGCCAGCTCACCACCGGGTATCAGTTCTAATGAAAAACTGTTTTTT
TRBV7-2	TRBD1	TRBJ1-4	NA	CASSPQTGQDEKLFF	TGTGCCAGCAGCCCTCAGACAGGGCAAGATGAAAAACTGTTTTTT
TRBV29-1	TRBD1	TRBJ1-2	NA	CSVAEGADYGYTF	TGCAGCGTGGCAGAGGGGGCGGACTATGGCTACACCTTC
TRBV7-9	NA	TRBJ2-5	NA	CASSHGPDFKTQYF	TGTGCCAGCAGCCATGGGCCCGACTTCAAGACCCAGTACTTC
TRBV19	NA	TRBJ1-5	NA	CASSGTGGSNQPQHF	TGTGCCAGTAGTGGGACTGGGGGAAGCAATCAGCCCCAGCATTTT